One T cell receptor beta chain is described in this entry. The junction shows a germline mismatch at one end, possibly a read error. The data were taken from a study of blood T cells in healthy people across ages. Together with a sample-barcoded 5' primer, a J-beta primer mix was included in a second PCR lasting roughly 7 to 11 cycles. With 12 random nucleotides, a template-switch adaptor tagged each individual cDNA molecule. All samples yielded 3 million or more CDR3-containing paired-end reads. TCRdb re-called the 5' RACE reads through MiXCR, storing one row per CDR3 protein. Of around 320,000 distinct CDR3 sequences in the sample, roughly 27% were seen once. The sequencing input was blood. The TCR was taken from a woman between 65 and 79 years old in good health.

The CDR3 is CASSQDSGLAPQDYKQYF. As DNA, the CDR3 is TGTGCCAGCAGCCAAGATAGTGGACTAGCGCCACAGGACTACAAGCAGTACTTC. The J gene is TRBJ2-7, the V gene TRBV14; 9 positions agree with TRBD2. Per germline, CDR1 SGHDN and CDR2 FVKESK. The CDR3 length is 18 residues.